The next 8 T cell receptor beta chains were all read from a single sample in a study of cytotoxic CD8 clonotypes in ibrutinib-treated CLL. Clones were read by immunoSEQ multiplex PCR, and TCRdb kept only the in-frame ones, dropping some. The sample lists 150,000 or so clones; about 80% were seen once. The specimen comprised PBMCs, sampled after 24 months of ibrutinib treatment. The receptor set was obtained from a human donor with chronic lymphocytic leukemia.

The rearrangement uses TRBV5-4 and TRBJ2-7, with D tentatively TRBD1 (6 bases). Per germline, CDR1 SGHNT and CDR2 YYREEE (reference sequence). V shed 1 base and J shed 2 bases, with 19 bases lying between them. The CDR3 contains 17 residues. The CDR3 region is CASSLPFGQGSAYEQYF. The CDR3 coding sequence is TGTGCCAGCAGCTTGCCGTTTGGCCAGGGGAGCGCCTACGAGCAGTACTTC.

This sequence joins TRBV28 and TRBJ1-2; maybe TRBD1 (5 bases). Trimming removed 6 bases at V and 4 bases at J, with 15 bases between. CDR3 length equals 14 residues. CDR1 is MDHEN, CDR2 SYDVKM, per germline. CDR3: CASSPPGHGYGYTF. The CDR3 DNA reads TGTGCCAGCAGCCCCCCCGGACACGGCTATGGCTACACCTTC.

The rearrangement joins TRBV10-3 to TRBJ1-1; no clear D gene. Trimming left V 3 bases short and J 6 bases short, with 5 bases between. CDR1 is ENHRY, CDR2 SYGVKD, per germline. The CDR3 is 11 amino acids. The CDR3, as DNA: TGTGCCATCAGTGATCCAGCTGAAGCTTTCTTT. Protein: CAISDPAEAFF.

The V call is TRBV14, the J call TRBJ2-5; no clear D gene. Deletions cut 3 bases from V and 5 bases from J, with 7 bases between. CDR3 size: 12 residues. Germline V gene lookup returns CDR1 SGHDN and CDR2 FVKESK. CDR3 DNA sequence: TGTGCCAGCAGCCAGCCTACGGAGACCCAGTACTTC. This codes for CASSQPTETQYF.

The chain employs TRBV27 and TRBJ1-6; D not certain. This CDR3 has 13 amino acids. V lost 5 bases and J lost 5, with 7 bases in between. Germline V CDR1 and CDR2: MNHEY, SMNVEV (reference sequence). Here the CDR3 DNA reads TGTGCCAGCAGTCACCTTGATAATTCACCCCTCCACTTT. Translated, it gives CASSHLDNSPLHF.

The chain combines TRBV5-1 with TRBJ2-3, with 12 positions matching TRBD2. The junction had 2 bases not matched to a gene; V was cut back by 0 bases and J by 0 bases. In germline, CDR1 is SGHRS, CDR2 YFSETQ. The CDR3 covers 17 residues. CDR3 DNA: TGCGCCAGCAGCTTGGTGGGGACTAGCGGGAGCACAGATACGCAGTATTTT. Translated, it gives CASSLVGTSGSTDTQYF. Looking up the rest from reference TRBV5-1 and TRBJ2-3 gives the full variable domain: KAGVTQTPRYLIKTRGQQVTLSCSPISGHRSVSWYQQTPGQGLQFLFEYFSETQRNKGNFPGRFSGRQFSNSRSEMNVSTLELGDSALYLCASSLVGTSGSTDTQYFGPGTRLTVL.

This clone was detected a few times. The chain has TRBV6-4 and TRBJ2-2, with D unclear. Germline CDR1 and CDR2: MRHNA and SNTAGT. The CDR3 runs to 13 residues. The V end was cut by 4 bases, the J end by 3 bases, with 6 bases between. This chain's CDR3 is CASSGLDTGELFF. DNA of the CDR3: TGTGCCAGCAGTGGTTTAGACACCGGGGAGCTGTTTTTT.

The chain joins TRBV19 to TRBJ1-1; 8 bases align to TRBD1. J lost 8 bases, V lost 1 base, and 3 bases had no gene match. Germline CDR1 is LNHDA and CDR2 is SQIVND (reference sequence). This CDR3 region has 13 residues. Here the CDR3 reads CASSIGRGREAFF. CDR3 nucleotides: TGTGCCAGTAGTATAGGCAGGGGGCGAGAAGCTTTCTTT. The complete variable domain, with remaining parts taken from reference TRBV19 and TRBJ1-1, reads DGGITQSPKYLFRKEGQNVTLSCEQNLNHDAMYWYRQDPGQGLRLIYYSQIVNDFQKGDIAEGYSVSREKKESFPLTVTSAQKNPTAFYLCASSIGRGREAFFGQGTRLTVV.